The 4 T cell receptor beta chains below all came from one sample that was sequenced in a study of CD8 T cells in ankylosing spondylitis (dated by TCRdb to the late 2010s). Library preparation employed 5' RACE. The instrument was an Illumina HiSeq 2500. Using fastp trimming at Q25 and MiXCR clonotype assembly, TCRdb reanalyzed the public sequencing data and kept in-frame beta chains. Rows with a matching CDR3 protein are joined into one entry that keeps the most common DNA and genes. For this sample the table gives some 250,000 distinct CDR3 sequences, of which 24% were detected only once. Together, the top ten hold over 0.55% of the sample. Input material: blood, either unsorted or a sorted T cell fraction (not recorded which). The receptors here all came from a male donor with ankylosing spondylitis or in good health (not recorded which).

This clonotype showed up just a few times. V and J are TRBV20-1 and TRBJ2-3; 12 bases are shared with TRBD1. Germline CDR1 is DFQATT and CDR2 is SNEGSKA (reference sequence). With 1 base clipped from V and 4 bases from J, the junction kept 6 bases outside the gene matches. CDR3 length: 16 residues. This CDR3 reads CSARAPGQGAADTQYF. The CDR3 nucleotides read TGCAGTGCTAGAGCACCGGGACAGGGGGCCGCAGATACGCAGTATTTT.

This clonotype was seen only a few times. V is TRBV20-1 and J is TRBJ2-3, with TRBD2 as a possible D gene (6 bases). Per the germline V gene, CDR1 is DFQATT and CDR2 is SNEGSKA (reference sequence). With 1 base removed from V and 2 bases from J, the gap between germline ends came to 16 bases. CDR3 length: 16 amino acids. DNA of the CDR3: TGCAGTGCTAGAGGCGCGGTAGCGGCCTACACAGATACGCAGTATTTT. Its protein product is CSARGAVAAYTDTQYF.

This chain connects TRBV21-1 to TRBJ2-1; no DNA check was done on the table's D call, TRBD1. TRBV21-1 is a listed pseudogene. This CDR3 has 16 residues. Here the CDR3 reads CASSKEGRGRDNEQFF. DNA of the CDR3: TGTGCCAGCAGCAAAGAGGGCAGGGGGCGCGACAATGAGCAGTTCTTC.

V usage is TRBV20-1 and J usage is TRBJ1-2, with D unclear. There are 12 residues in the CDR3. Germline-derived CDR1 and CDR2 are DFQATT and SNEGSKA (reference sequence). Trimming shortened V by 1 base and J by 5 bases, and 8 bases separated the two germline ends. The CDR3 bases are TGCAGTGCTAGAGTTGGGAGTTATGGCTACACCTTC. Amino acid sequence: CSARVGSYGYTF.